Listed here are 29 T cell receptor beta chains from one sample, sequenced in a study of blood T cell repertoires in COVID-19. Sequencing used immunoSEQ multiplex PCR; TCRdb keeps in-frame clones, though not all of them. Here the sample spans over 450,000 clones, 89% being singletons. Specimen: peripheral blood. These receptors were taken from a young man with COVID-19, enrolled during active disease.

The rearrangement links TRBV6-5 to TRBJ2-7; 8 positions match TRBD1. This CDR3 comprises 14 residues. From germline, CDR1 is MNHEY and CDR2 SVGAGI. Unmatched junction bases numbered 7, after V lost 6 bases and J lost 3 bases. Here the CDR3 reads CASRRTGLFYEQYF. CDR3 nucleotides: TGTGCCAGCAGAAGGACAGGGTTATTCTACGAGCAGTACTTC.

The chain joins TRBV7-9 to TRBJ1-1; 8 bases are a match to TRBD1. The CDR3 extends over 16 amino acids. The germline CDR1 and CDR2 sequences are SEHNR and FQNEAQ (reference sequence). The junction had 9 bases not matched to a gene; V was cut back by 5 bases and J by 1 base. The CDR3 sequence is CASSHGAQGGNTEAFF. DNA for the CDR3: TGTGCCAGCAGCCACGGCGCACAGGGGGGGAACACTGAAGCTTTCTTT.

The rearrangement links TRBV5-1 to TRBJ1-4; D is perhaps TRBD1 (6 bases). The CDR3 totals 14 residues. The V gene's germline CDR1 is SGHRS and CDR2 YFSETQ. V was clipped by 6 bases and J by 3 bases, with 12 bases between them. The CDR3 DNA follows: TGCGCCAGCAAAAGGGGGAGGGCTAATGAAAAACTGTTTTTT. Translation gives CASKRGRANEKLFF.

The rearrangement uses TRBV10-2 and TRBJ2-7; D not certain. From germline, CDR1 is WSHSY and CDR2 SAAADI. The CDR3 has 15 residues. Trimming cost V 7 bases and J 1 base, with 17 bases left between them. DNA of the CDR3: TGCGCCAGCAAGTCTTGGCCTGAAGATTCCTACGAGCAGTACTTC. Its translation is CASKSWPEDSYEQYF.

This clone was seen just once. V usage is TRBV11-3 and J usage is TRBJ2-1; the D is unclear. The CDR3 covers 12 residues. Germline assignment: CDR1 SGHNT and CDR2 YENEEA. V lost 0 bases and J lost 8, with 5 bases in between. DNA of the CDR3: TGTGCCAGCAGCTTAGATGACTATGAGCAGTTCTTC. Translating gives CASSLDDYEQFF.

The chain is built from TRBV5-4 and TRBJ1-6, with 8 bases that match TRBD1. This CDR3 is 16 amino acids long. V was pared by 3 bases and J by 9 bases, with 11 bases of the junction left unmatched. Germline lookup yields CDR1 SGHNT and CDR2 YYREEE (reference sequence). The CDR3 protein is CASSSVPDRVGSPLHF. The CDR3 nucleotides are TGTGCCAGCAGCTCGGTCCCGGACAGGGTGGGTTCACCCCTCCACTTT.

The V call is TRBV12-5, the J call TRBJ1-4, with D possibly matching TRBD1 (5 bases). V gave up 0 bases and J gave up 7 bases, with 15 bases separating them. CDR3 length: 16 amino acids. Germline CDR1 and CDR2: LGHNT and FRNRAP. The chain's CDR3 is CASGLVLGEVGEKLFF. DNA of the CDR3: TGTGCTAGTGGTTTGGTACTGGGGGAGGTGGGTGAAAAACTGTTTTTT.

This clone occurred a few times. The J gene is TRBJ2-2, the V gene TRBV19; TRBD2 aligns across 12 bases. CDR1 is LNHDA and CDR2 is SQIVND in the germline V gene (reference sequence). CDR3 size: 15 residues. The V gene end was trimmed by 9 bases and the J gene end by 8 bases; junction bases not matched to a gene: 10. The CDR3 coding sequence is TGTGCCAGCCAGACTAGCGGGAGTAGTTTGGGGGAGCTGTTTTTT. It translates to CASQTSGSSLGELFF.

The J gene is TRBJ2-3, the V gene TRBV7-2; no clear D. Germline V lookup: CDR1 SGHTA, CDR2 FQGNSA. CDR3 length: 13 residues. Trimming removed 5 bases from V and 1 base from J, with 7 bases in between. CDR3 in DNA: TGTGCCAGCAGCCCCGGTCGCACAGATACGCAGTATTTT. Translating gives CASSPGRTDTQYF.

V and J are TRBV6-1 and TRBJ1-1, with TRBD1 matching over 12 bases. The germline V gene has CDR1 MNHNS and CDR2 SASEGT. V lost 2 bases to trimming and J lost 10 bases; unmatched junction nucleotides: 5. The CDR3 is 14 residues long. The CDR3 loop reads CASSEFGTGGRAFF. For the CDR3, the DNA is TGTGCCAGCAGTGAATTCGGGACAGGGGGCCGAGCTTTCTTT.

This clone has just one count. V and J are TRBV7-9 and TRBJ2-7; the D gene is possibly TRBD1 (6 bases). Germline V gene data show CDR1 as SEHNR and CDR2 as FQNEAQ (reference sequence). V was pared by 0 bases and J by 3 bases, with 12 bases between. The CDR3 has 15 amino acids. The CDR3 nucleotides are TGTGCCAGCAGCTTAGCAGGGACCAGGGGCTACGAGCAGTACTTC. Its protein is CASSLAGTRGYEQYF. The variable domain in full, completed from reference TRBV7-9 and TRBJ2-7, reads DTGVSQNPRHKITKRGQNVTFRCDPISEHNRLYWYRQTLGQGPEFLTYFQNEAQLEKSRLLSDRFSAERPKGSFSTLEIQRTEQGDSAMYLCASSLAGTRGYEQYFGPGTRLTVT.

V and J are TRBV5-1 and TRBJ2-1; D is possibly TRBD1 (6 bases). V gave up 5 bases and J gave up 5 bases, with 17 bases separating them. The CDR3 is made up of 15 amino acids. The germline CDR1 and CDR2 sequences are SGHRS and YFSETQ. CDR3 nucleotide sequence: TGCGCCAGCAGTTTAGGGACATCGGGGAACAATGAGCAGTTCTTC. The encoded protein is CASSLGTSGNNEQFF.

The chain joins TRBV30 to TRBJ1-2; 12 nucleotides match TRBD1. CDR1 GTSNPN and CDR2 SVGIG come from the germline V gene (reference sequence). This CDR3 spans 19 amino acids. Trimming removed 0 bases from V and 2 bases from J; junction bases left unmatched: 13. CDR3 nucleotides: TGTGCCTGGAGTGTATGGGCAAGGGGACAGGGGGCGTCCAACTATGGCTACACCTTC. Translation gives CAWSVWARGQGASNYGYTF.

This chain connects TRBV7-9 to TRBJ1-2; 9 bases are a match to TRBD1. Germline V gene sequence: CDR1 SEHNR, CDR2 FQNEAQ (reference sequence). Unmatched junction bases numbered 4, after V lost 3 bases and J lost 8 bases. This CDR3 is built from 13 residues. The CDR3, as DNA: TGTGCCAGCAGCTTGGGACAGGGCGGGGGCTACACCTTC. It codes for CASSLGQGGGYTF.

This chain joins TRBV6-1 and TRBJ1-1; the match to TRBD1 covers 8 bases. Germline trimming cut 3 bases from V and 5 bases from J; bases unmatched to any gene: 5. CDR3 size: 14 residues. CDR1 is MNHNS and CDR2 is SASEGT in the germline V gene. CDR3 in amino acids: CASSDRGRGTEAFF. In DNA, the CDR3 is TGTGCCAGCAGTGACAGGGGGCGCGGGACTGAAGCTTTCTTT.

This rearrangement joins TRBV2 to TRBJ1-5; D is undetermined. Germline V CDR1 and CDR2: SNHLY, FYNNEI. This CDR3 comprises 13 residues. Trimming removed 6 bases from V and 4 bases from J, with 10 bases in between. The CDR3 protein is CASSTIVNQPQHF. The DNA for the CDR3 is TGTGCCAGCAGCACTATCGTGAATCAGCCCCAGCATTTT.

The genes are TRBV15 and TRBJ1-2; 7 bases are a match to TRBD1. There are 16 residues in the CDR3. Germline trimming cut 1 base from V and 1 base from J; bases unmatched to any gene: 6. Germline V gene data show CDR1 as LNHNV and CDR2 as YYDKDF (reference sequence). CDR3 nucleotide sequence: TGTGCCACCAGCAGAGTACCGGGACAGCGTAACTATGGCTACACCTTC. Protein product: CATSRVPGQRNYGYTF.

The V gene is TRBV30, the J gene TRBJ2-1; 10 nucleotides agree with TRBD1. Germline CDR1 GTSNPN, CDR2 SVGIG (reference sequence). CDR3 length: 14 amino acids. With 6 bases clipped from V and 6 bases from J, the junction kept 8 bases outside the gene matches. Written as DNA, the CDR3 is TGTGCCTGCCGGGACAGGGGTAGGGGCAATGAGCAGTTCTTC. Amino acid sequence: CACRDRGRGNEQFF. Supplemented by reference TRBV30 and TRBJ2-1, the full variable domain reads SQTIHQWPATLVQPVGSPLSLECTVEGTSNPNLYWYRQAAGRGLQLLFYSVGIGQISSEVPQNLSASRPQDRQFILSSKKLLLSDSGFYLCACRDRGRGNEQFFGPGTRLTVL.

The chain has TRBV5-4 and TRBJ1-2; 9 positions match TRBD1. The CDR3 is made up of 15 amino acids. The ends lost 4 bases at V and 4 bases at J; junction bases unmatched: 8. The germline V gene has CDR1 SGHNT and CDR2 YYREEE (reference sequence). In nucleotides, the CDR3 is TGTGCCAGCAGCATCGGGACAGGGACGGGCTATGGCTACACCTTC. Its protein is CASSIGTGTGYGYTF.

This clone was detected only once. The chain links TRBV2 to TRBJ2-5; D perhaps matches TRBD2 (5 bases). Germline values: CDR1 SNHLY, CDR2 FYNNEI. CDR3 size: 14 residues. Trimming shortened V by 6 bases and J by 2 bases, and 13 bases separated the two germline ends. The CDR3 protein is CASRPLGWQETQYF. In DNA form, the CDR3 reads TGTGCCAGCAGGCCACTAGGTTGGCAAGAGACCCAGTACTTC.

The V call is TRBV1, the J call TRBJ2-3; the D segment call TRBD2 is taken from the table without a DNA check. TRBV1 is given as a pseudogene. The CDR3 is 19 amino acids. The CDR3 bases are TGCACCAGCAGCCCACGACTAGCGGGAGGTCAAATAAGCACAGATACGCAGTATTTT. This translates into CTSSPRLAGGQISTDTQYF.

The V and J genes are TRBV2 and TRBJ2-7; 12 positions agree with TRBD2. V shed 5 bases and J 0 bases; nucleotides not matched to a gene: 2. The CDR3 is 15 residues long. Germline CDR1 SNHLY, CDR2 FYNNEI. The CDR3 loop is CASSLAGGSSYEQYF. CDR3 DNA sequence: TGTGCCAGCAGTCTAGCGGGAGGGAGCTCCTACGAGCAGTACTTC.

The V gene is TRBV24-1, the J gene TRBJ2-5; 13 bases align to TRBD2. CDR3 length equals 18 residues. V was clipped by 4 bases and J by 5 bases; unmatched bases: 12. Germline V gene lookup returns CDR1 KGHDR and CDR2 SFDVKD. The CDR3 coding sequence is TGTGCCACCAGTGAAACACCGGGACTAGCGGGAAGGCATGAGACCCAGTACTTC. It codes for CATSETPGLAGRHETQYF.

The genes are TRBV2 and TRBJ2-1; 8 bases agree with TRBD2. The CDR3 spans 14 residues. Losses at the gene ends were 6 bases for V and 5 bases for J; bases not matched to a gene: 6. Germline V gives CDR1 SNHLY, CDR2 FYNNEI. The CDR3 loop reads CASSRTSFDNEQFF. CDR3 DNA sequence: TGTGCCAGCAGCCGGACTAGCTTCGACAATGAGCAGTTCTTC.

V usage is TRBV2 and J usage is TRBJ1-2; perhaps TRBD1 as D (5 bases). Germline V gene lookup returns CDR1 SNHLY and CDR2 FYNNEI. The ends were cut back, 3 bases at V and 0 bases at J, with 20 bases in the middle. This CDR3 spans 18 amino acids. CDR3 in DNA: TGTGCCAGCAGTGAGGTTTCTGCAAGACAGAGTCCTAACTATGGCTACACCTTC. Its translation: CASSEVSARQSPNYGYTF.

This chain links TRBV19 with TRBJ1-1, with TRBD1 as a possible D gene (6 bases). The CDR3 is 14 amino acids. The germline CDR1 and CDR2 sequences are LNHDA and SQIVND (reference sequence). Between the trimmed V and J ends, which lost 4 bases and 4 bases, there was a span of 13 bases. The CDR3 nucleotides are TGTGCCAGTAGTACACAGGGCACGGGCACTGAAGCTTTCTTT. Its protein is CASSTQGTGTEAFF.

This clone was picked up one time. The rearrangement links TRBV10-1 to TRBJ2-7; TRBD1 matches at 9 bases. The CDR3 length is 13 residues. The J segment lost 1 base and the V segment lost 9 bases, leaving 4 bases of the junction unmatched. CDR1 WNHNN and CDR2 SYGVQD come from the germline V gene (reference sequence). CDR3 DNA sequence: TGCGCCAGACAGGGGGCTGGGTCCTACGAGCAGTACTTC. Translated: CARQGAGSYEQYF.

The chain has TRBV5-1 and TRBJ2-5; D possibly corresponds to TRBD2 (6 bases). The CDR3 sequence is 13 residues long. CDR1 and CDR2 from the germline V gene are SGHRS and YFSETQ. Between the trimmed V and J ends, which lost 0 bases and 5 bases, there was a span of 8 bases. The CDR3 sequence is CASSLAGRETQYF. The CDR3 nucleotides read TGCGCCAGCAGCTTGGCAGGGAGGGAGACCCAGTACTTC.

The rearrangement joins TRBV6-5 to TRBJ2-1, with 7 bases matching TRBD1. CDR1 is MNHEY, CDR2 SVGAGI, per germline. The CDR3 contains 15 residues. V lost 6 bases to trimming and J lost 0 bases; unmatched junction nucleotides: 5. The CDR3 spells CASSSDRSSYNEQFF. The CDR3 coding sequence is TGTGCCAGCAGCTCGGACAGGAGCTCCTACAATGAGCAGTTCTTC.